Listed below are T cell receptor beta chains from one sample, sequenced in a study of shared clonotypes between healthy human individuals. TCRdb keeps only in-frame clones here, not all; method: immunoSEQ multiplex PCR. The table records about 1.1 million clones, roughly 74% of them present only once. Sequenced input: memory CD4+ T cells from PBMCs. The receptors come from a young man in good health. Some clones in this sample may be carry-over from other donors' samples. Both conserved end residues are part of each CDR3. The D gene is left open where the match is weak. For some rows the clone size is stated as once, few or many, or as a class when expanded; others skip it.

v_gene: TRBV2
d_gene: TRBD2
len: 15
abundance: -
j_gene: TRBJ2-3
CDR3aa: CASTVGGRGTDTQYF
CDR3nt: TGTGCCAGCACGGTCGGCGGGAGAGGCACAGATACGCAGTATTTT

v_gene: TRBV12-5
d_gene: TRBD1
len: 14
abundance: -
j_gene: TRBJ2-2
CDR3aa: CASGQDRGREELFF
CDR3nt: TGTGCTAGTGGTCAGGACAGGGGAAGGGAGGAGCTGTTTTTT

v_gene: TRBV4-1
d_gene: -
len: 16
abundance: -
j_gene: TRBJ1-1
CDR3aa: CASSQGLRSGNTEAFF
CDR3nt: TGCGCCAGCAGCCAAGGGTTGAGGTCCGGGAACACTGAAGCTTTCTTT

v_gene: TRBV9
d_gene: TRBD2
len: 15
abundance: few
j_gene: TRBJ2-3
CDR3aa: CASSVGSGRPDTQYF
CDR3nt: TGTGCCAGCAGCGTGGGAAGCGGGAGACCAGATACGCAGTATTTT

v_gene: TRBV28
d_gene: -
len: 16
abundance: -
j_gene: TRBJ1-4
CDR3aa: CASSLIVQTTNEKLFF
CDR3nt: TGTGCCAGCAGTTTAATTGTGCAAACAACTAATGAAAAACTGTTTTTT

v_gene: TRBV19
d_gene: -
len: 16
abundance: -
j_gene: TRBJ2-6
CDR3aa: CASAGLSSSGANVLTF
CDR3nt: TGTGCCAGTGCAGGGTTGAGCAGCTCTGGGGCCAACGTCCTGACTTTC

v_gene: TRBV5-1
d_gene: -
len: 15
abundance: -
j_gene: TRBJ1-5
CDR3aa: CASSPAGSSYQPQHF
CDR3nt: TGCGCCAGCAGCCCAGCAGGGTCTAGTTATCAGCCCCAGCATTTT

v_gene: TRBV5-1
d_gene: TRBD2
len: 19
abundance: -
j_gene: TRBJ2-3
CDR3aa: CASSLGPLVAGGPTDTQYF
CDR3nt: TGCGCCAGCAGCTTGGGTCCCCTTGTAGCGGGAGGGCCCACAGATACGCAGTATTTT

v_gene: TRBV5-1
d_gene: TRBD2
len: 17
abundance: many
j_gene: TRBJ2-3
CDR3aa: CASSLPSTLAGADTQYF
CDR3nt: TGCGCCAGCAGCCTCCCCTCAACGTTAGCGGGGGCAGATACGCAGTATTTT

v_gene: TRBV7-6
d_gene: TRBD1
len: 15
abundance: -
j_gene: TRBJ2-7
CDR3aa: CASSPGQGNSYEQYF
CDR3nt: TGTGCCAGCAGCCCGGGACAGGGGAATTCCTACGAGCAGTACTTC

v_gene: TRBV10-3
d_gene: TRBD1
len: 17
abundance: few
j_gene: TRBJ2-6
CDR3aa: CAIMNDRGSSGANVLTF
CDR3nt: TGTGCCATCATGAATGACAGGGGGAGCTCTGGGGCCAACGTCCTGACTTTC

v_gene: TRBV10-3
d_gene: TRBD1
len: 13
abundance: -
j_gene: TRBJ2-7
CDR3aa: CATKTGVGYEQYF
CDR3nt: TGTGCCACCAAGACAGGGGTGGGGTACGAGCAGTACTTC

v_gene: TRBV6-5
d_gene: -
len: 15
abundance: -
j_gene: TRBJ1-1
CDR3aa: CASSSGQLFNTEAFF
CDR3nt: TGTGCCAGCAGTTCCGGACAGCTATTTAACACTGAAGCTTTCTTT

v_gene: TRBV19
d_gene: TRBD2
len: 18
abundance: -
j_gene: TRBJ2-3
CDR3aa: CASKKSWRKGLVGDTQYF
CDR3nt: TGTGCCAGTAAGAAATCCTGGCGGAAGGGACTAGTGGGAGATACGCAGTATTTT

v_gene: TRBV30
d_gene: -
len: 11
abundance: -
j_gene: TRBJ2-2
CDR3aa: CAWSPTGELFF
CDR3nt: TGTGCCTGGAGTCCCACCGGGGAGCTGTTTTTT

v_gene: TRBV28
d_gene: -
len: 11
abundance: once
j_gene: TRBJ1-2
CDR3aa: CASGQTYGYTF
CDR3nt: TGTGCCAGTGGCCAGACCTATGGCTACACCTTC

v_gene: TRBV5-1
d_gene: TRBD1
len: 17
abundance: -
j_gene: TRBJ2-3
CDR3aa: CASSWGDRGSLLSTQYF
CDR3nt: TGCGCCAGCAGCTGGGGGGACAGGGGATCACTCTTGTCAACGCAGTATTTT

v_gene: TRBV5-5
d_gene: -
len: 13
abundance: -
j_gene: TRBJ1-1
CDR3aa: CASSFVSLTEAFF
CDR3nt: TGTGCCAGCAGCTTCGTTTCATTAACTGAAGCTTTCTTT

v_gene: TRBV18
d_gene: TRBD2
len: 15
abundance: -
j_gene: TRBJ2-1
CDR3aa: CASSPTSGTYNEQFF
CDR3nt: TGTGCCAGCTCACCAACTAGCGGGACCTACAATGAGCAGTTCTTC

v_gene: TRBV2
d_gene: -
len: 15
abundance: -
j_gene: TRBJ1-4
CDR3aa: CASTRQVDYSEKLFF
CDR3nt: TGTGCCAGCACAAGACAGGTCGACTATTCGGAAAAACTGTTTTTT

v_gene: TRBV6-6
d_gene: -
len: 16
abundance: once
j_gene: TRBJ1-5
CDR3aa: CASSYGGAPSPQPQHF
CDR3nt: TGTGCCAGCAGTTACGGCGGGGCTCCCTCCCCTCAGCCCCAGCATTTT

v_gene: TRBV28
d_gene: -
len: 15
abundance: -
j_gene: TRBJ2-7
CDR3aa: CASTSTPGQSSEQYF
CDR3nt: TGTGCCAGCACCTCGACTCCGGGACAAAGTTCCGAGCAGTACTTC

v_gene: TRBV6-1
d_gene: -
len: 13
abundance: -
j_gene: TRBJ1-5
CDR3aa: CASSVSGNQPQHF
CDR3nt: TGTGCCAGCAGTGTATCAGGGAATCAGCCCCAGCATTTT

v_gene: TRBV6-1
d_gene: TRBD1
len: 15
abundance: -
j_gene: TRBJ2-1
CDR3aa: CASSEWGTGIGEQFF
CDR3nt: TGTGCCAGCAGTGAATGGGGGACAGGGATAGGCGAGCAGTTCTTC

v_gene: TRBV4-2
d_gene: -
len: 16
abundance: once
j_gene: TRBJ1-5
CDR3aa: CASGPGTANSNQPQHF
CDR3nt: TGTGCCAGCGGACCCGGGACCGCGAATAGCAATCAGCCCCAGCATTTT

v_gene: TRBV6-5
d_gene: TRBD2
len: 16
abundance: -
j_gene: TRBJ2-3
CDR3aa: CASSYVLGLATDTQYF
CDR3nt: TGTGCCAGCAGTTACGTTCTCGGACTAGCCACAGATACGCAGTATTTT

v_gene: TRBV5-1
d_gene: TRBD2
len: 15
abundance: -
j_gene: TRBJ2-7
CDR3aa: CASRTLAGSSYEQYF
CDR3nt: TGCGCCAGCAGGACACTAGCGGGGAGCTCCTACGAGCAGTACTTC

v_gene: TRBV5-6
d_gene: TRBD2
len: 19
abundance: -
j_gene: TRBJ2-2
CDR3aa: CASSLGIRREGRNTGELFF
CDR3nt: TGTGCCAGCAGCTTGGGAATTCGGCGGGAGGGCCGAAACACCGGGGAGCTGTTTTTT

v_gene: TRBV25-1
d_gene: -
len: 13
abundance: few
j_gene: TRBJ1-1
CDR3aa: CASSVGGQTEAFF
CDR3nt: TGTGCCAGCAGTGTTGGGGGGCAAACTGAAGCTTTCTTT

v_gene: TRBV5-1
d_gene: TRBD2
len: 15
abundance: -
j_gene: TRBJ2-5
CDR3aa: CASSFGKREVETQYF
CDR3nt: TGCGCCAGCAGCTTTGGAAAGCGGGAGGTCGAGACCCAGTACTTC

v_gene: TRBV29-1
d_gene: -
len: 10
abundance: -
j_gene: TRBJ2-7
CDR3aa: CSSGAYEQYF
CDR3nt: TGCAGCTCAGGGGCCTACGAGCAGTACTTC

v_gene: TRBV28
d_gene: TRBD2
len: 18
abundance: -
j_gene: TRBJ2-7
CDR3aa: CASSPAGASGRMPYEQYF
CDR3nt: TGTGCCAGCAGTCCCGCAGGGGCTAGCGGGAGGATGCCCTACGAGCAGTACTTC

v_gene: TRBV13
d_gene: -
len: 15
abundance: -
j_gene: TRBJ1-2
CDR3aa: CASSLLAGPLDGYTF
CDR3nt: TGTGCCAGCAGCTTATTGGCTGGCCCCCTGGATGGCTACACCTTC

v_gene: TRBV10-2
d_gene: -
len: 15
abundance: -
j_gene: TRBJ2-6
CDR3aa: CASSIGRSGANVLTF
CDR3nt: TGCGCCAGCAGCATAGGGCGCTCTGGGGCCAACGTCCTGACTTTC

v_gene: TRBV9
d_gene: -
len: 15
abundance: few
j_gene: TRBJ2-7
CDR3aa: CASSVGWASSYEQYF
CDR3nt: TGTGCCAGCAGCGTAGGTTGGGCTAGCAGCTACGAGCAGTACTTC

v_gene: TRBV6-4
d_gene: TRBD2
len: 14
abundance: -
j_gene: TRBJ2-3
CDR3aa: CASSLTSVKDTQYF
CDR3nt: TGTGCCAGCAGCCTGACTAGCGTTAAAGATACGCAGTATTTT

v_gene: TRBV19
d_gene: -
len: 14
abundance: -
j_gene: TRBJ2-2
CDR3aa: CAGGRQGNTGELFF
CDR3nt: TGTGCCGGGGGGAGACAGGGAAACACCGGGGAGCTGTTTTTT